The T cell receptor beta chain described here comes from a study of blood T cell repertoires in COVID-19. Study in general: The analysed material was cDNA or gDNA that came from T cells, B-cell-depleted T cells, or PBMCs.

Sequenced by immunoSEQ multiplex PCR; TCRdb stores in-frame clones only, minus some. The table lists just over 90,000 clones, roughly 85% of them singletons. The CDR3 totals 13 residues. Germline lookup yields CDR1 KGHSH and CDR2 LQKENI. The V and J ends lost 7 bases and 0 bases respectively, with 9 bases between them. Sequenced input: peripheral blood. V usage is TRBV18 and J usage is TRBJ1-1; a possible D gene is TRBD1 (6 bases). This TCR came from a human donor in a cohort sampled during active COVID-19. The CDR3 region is CASFGQLNTEAFF. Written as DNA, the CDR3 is TGTGCCAGCTTCGGACAGTTGAACACTGAAGCTTTCTTT.